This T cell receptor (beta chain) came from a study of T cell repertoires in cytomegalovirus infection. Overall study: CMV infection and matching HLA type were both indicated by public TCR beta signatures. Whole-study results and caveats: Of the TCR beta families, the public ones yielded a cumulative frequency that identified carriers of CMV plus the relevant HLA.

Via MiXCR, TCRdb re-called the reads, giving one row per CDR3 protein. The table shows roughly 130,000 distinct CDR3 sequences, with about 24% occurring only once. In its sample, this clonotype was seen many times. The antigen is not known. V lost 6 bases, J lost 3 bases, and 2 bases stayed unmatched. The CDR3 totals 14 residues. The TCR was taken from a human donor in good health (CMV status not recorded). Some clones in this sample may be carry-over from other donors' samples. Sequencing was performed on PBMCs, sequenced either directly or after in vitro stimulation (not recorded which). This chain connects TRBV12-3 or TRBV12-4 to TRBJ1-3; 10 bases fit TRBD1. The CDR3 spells CASRDRGYGNTIYF. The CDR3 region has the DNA TGTGCCAGCAGGGACAGGGGGTATGGAAACACCATATATTTT.